Presented here are 18 T cell receptor beta chains from one specimen sequenced in a study of cytomegalovirus exposure and HLA in healthy donors. The primer mix had 60 Vbeta and 13 Jbeta primers. Clones were read by immunoSEQ multiplex PCR, and TCRdb kept only the in-frame ones, dropping some. The sample shows around 62,000 clones, roughly 78% of them seen only once. The source material was PBMCs. Receptors were obtained from a man aged 35-49 years in good health and CMV-seronegative.

The rearrangement joins TRBV12-2 to TRBJ2-5; TRBD2, the table's D call, lacks a check against the DNA. TRBV12-2 is a pseudogene segment. This CDR3 is built from 20 residues. The CDR3, as DNA: TGTGCAAGTCGCTTAGTGGGGGAGTCTAGCGGGGCGAGATGGGAAGAGACCCAGTACTTC. Its translation is CASRLVGESSGARWEETQYF.

The chain recombines TRBV28 with TRBJ2-2; TRBD2 matches 9 bases. Germline-derived CDR1 and CDR2 are MDHEN and SYDVKM. The trim removed 5 bases at V and 3 bases at J, leaving 4 bases unmatched. The length of the CDR3 is 15 residues. The CDR3 region is CASSKASGDTGELFF. The DNA of the CDR3 is TGTGCCAGCAGTAAGGCTAGCGGGGACACCGGGGAGCTGTTTTTT.

The CDR3 region has the DNA TGTGCCAGCAGCCCCTTGACAGGGAACAATGAGCAGTTCTTC. This encodes CASSPLTGNNEQFF. V usage is TRBV14 and J usage is TRBJ2-1; 7 nucleotides align to TRBD1. CDR1 and CDR2 from the germline V gene are SGHDN and FVKESK. The CDR3 totals 14 residues. V gave up 4 bases and J gave up 5 bases; unmatched junction bases: 5.

CDR3 bases: TGCGCCAGCAGCTTGGGAGAAACCACAGATACGCAGTATTTT. Encoded protein: CASSLGETTDTQYF. V gene TRBV5-1 combines with J gene TRBJ2-3; D remains ambiguous. V was cut by 0 bases and J by 2 bases, with 7 bases left in between. CDR3 size: 14 residues. Germline V gene lookup returns CDR1 SGHRS and CDR2 YFSETQ.

This chain connects TRBV9 to TRBJ1-2; 9 bases map to TRBD1. J lost 4 bases, V lost 0 bases, and 1 base had no gene match. The CDR3 has 14 amino acids. CDR1 and CDR2 from the germline V gene are SGDLS and YYNGEE. CDR3 nucleotide sequence: TGTGCCAGCAGCGTAGAGACAGGGGGCTATGGCTACACCTTC. Encoded protein: CASSVETGGYGYTF.

The count of this clone is one. The rearrangement uses TRBV6-5 and TRBJ2-3; D call uncertain. V lost 7 bases, J lost 7 bases, and 12 bases lay in between. Germline V lookup: CDR1 MNHEY, CDR2 SVGAGI. CDR3 length: 12 residues. Here the CDR3 DNA reads TGTGCCAGCACAAACGGGTTTTATACGCAGTATTTT. Encoded protein: CASTNGFYTQYF.

There are a few counts of this clone. The chain employs TRBV6-1 and TRBJ2-1; 8 bases line up with TRBD2. Germline values: CDR1 MNHNS, CDR2 SASEGT. This CDR3 spans 15 amino acids. After removal of 4 bases from V and 6 bases from J, the junction contained 8 bases not matched to a gene. The CDR3, as DNA: TGTGCCAGCAGTGCAAGCGGGAGCGCTCTCAATGAGCAGTTCTTC. Its protein is CASSASGSALNEQFF.

This chain uses TRBV5-4 with TRBJ1-1, with D perhaps TRBD1 (6 bases). Deletions cut 4 bases from V and 4 bases from J, with 17 bases between. The CDR3 sequence is 15 residues long. Germline lookup yields CDR1 SGHNT and CDR2 YYREEE (reference sequence). CDR3 bases: TGTGCCAGCAGCCTAAGCCGGCAGGGGAGCACTGAAGCTTTCTTT. This gives the protein CASSLSRQGSTEAFF.

The chain uses TRBV7-9 and TRBJ2-1, with D tentatively TRBD1 (6 bases). CDR1 SEHNR and CDR2 FQNEAQ come from the germline V gene (reference sequence). The CDR3 has 15 amino acids. Deletions cut 5 bases from V and 0 bases from J, with 11 bases between. The CDR3: CASSIGQISYNEQFF. CDR3 DNA: TGTGCCAGCAGCATAGGACAGATCTCCTACAATGAGCAGTTCTTC.

The V and J genes are TRBV18 and TRBJ2-7; the D gene is possibly TRBD1 (5 bases). From germline, CDR1 is KGHSH and CDR2 LQKENI. Trimming pared 2 bases from V and 4 bases from J, leaving 9 bases between. The CDR3 runs to 13 residues. In DNA form, the CDR3 reads TGTGCCAGCTCACCAGGGGCACTATACGAGCAGTACTTC. Its translation: CASSPGALYEQYF.

The chain uses TRBV6-5 and TRBJ1-2, with unresolved D. The germline CDR1 and CDR2 sequences are MNHEY and SVGAGI. CDR3 length: 14 amino acids. Trimming removed 2 bases at V and 6 bases at J, with 13 bases between. CDR3 loop: CASSYKGRADGYTF. The CDR3 nucleotides are TGTGCCAGCAGTTACAAAGGGCGGGCCGATGGCTACACCTTC.

The chain carries TRBV2 and TRBJ2-3; 8 positions match TRBD1. The CDR3 totals 18 residues. The junction had 15 bases not matched to a gene; V was cut back by 3 bases and J by 4 bases. The germline V gene has CDR1 SNHLY and CDR2 FYNNEI. The CDR3 here is CASSERRIGQGASDTQYF. The CDR3 DNA reads TGTGCCAGCAGTGAGCGCCGAATTGGGCAGGGGGCCTCAGATACGCAGTATTTT.

This clone was seen a single time. The V gene is TRBV5-6, the J gene TRBJ2-1; D is ambiguous. The CDR3 extends over 13 amino acids. Deletions cut 0 bases from V and 6 bases from J, with 7 bases between. Germline V gives CDR1 SGHDT, CDR2 YYEEEE. The CDR3 region has the DNA TGTGCCAGCAGCTTGGCTAATTCCAATGAGCAGTTCTTC. It encodes CASSLANSNEQFF.

The gene calls are TRBV10-3 and TRBJ2-5; 7 nucleotides line up with TRBD1. V shed 0 bases and J 3 bases; nucleotides not matched to a gene: 1. The CDR3 spans 14 residues. CDR1 ENHRY and CDR2 SYGVKD come from the germline V gene. CDR3 DNA sequence: TGTGCCATCAGTGAGTCAGACAGGGAAGAGACCCAGTACTTC. Encoded protein: CAISESDREETQYF.

This clone was found once. The chain joins TRBV19 to TRBJ1-5; TRBD1 might be the D (5 bases). The CDR3 totals 13 residues. Per germline, CDR1 LNHDA and CDR2 SQIVND (reference sequence). V was shortened by 2 bases and J by 10 bases, with 12 bases between the two germline ends. As DNA, the CDR3 is TGTGCCAGTAGTATAAATGGGGCCGGCCCCCAGCATTTT. Residues: CASSINGAGPQHF. Supplemented by reference TRBV19 and TRBJ1-5, the full variable domain reads DGGITQSPKYLFRKEGQNVTLSCEQNLNHDAMYWYRQDPGQGLRLIYYSQIVNDFQKGDIAEGYSVSREKKESFPLTVTSAQKNPTAFYLCASSINGAGPQHFGDGTRLSIL.

The chain employs TRBV7-3 and TRBJ2-1; 8 positions agree with TRBD2. With V trimmed by 3 bases and J by 2 bases, 6 bases remained unmatched. From germline, CDR1 is SGHTA and CDR2 FQGTGA. The CDR3 covers 16 residues. The CDR3 spells CASSFRGGHPYNEQFF. CDR3 DNA sequence: TGTGCCAGCAGCTTCCGCGGGGGGCACCCCTACAATGAGCAGTTCTTC.

The chain couples TRBV19 to TRBJ1-5; D uncertain. The CDR3 is 15 residues long. Germline assignment: CDR1 LNHDA and CDR2 SQIVND (reference sequence). Trimming removed 5 bases at V and 0 bases at J, with 11 bases between. The CDR3 nucleotides read TGTGCCAGTAGTGAATGGCTGCCTAGCAATCAGCCCCAGCATTTT. Amino acid sequence: CASSEWLPSNQPQHF.

This clone was seen a few times. The rearrangement uses TRBV6-5 and TRBJ1-2, with 7 bases fitting TRBD1. CDR3 size: 14 residues. Germline CDR1 reads MNHEY; CDR2 reads SVGAGI. Losses at the gene ends were 2 bases for V and 2 bases for J; bases not matched to a gene: 2. CDR3 region: CASSYRGRNYGYTF. CDR3 nucleotides: TGTGCCAGCAGTTACAGGGGGCGGAACTATGGCTACACCTTC.